This T cell receptor beta chain stems from a study of spatial heterogeneity in lung cancer. On the study more broadly: There were, on average, more than nine raw-read appearances for each unique TCR and UMI combination.

CDR3 length equals 17 residues. From germline, CDR1 is SGHRS and CDR2 YFSETQ. Deletions cut 7 bases from V and 1 base from J, with 18 bases between. TCRdb ran MiXCR on the 5' RACE reads and lists one entry per CDR3 protein. In the table there are tens of thousands of distinct CDR3 sequences, around 12% of which are singletons. As for time point: sample taken at primary tumor resection. The clonotype originates from a male donor with early-stage non-small cell lung cancer. Material: PBMCs, obtained at surgery. The rearrangement joins TRBV5-1 to TRBJ2-6; D may be TRBD2 (6 bases). CDR3 amino acids: CASRDGGDLSGANVLTF. The DNA of the CDR3 is TGCGCCAGCCGGGACGGGGGAGATTTATCTGGGGCCAACGTCCTGACTTTC.